This record covers a single T cell receptor (beta chain). No antigen is known for it. This entry belongs to a study of cytomegalovirus exposure and HLA in healthy donors. Study-wide results and limits: In an earlier analysis, about 87% or about 30%: the productive usage of most TCR beta V segments. Later analysis indicated greater clonal expansion among HLA-associated TCR beta chains than among equally common other chains. In a later analysis, a missense DCLRE1C variant was linked to TCR beta V- and J-gene trimming. In vitro testing confirmed a few CMV-associated chains as specific for CMV antigens.

PCR involved 60 Vbeta and 13 Jbeta primers. Assay used: immunoSEQ multiplex PCR; TCRdb lists only in-frame clones, some missing. The sample contains about 120,000 clones, around 77% of which appear only once. Trimming shortened V by 6 bases and J by 0 bases, and 14 bases separated the two germline ends. CDR3 length: 16 residues. Germline lookup yields CDR1 SGHVS and CDR2 FNYEAQ. The receptor was derived from a man aged 18 to 30 in good health and CMV-seropositive. Sequenced: PBMCs. The chain couples TRBV7-6 to TRBJ1-4; D possibly corresponds to TRBD1 (5 bases). The CDR3 here is CASRKGASATNEKLFF. For the CDR3, the DNA is TGTGCCAGCAGAAAAGGGGCGAGCGCAACTAATGAAAAACTGTTTTTT.